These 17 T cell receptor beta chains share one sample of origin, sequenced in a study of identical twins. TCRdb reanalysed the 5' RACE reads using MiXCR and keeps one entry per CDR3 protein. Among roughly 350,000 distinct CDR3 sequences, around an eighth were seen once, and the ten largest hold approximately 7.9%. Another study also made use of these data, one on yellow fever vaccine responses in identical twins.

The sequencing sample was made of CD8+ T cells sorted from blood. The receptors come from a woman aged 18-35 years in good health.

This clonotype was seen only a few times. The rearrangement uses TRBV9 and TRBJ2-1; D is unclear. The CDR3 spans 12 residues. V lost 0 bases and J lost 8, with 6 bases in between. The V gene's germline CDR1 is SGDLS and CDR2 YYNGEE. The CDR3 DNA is TGTGCCAGCAGCGTAGCTACCGATGAGCAGTTCTTC. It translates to CASSVATDEQFF.

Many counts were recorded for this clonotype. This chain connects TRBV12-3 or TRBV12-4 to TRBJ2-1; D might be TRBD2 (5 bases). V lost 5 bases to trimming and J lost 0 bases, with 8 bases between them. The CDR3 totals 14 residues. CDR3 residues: CASSRTSSYNEQFF. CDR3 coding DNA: TGTGCCAGCAGTCGTACTAGCTCCTACAATGAGCAGTTCTTC.

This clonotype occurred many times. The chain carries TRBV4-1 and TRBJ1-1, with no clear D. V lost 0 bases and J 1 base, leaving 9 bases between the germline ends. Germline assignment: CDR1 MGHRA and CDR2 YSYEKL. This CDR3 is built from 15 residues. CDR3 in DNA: TGCGCCAGCAGCCAAGATGGGTACGGGAACACTGAAGCTTTCTTT. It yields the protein CASSQDGYGNTEAFF.

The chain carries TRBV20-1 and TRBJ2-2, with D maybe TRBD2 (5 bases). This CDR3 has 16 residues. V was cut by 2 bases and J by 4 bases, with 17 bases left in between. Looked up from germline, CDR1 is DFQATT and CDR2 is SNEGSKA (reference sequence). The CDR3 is CSARTPSRRITGELFF. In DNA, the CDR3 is TGCAGTGCTAGAACCCCTAGCCGACGAATCACCGGGGAGCTGTTTTTT.

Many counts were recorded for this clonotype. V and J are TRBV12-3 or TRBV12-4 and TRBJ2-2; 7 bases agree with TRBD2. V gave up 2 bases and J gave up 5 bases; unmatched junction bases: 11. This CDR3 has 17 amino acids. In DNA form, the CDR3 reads TGTGCCAGCAGTTTAACTTCTCAGGCTAGCGGTACCGGGGAGCTGTTTTTT. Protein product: CASSLTSQASGTGELFF.

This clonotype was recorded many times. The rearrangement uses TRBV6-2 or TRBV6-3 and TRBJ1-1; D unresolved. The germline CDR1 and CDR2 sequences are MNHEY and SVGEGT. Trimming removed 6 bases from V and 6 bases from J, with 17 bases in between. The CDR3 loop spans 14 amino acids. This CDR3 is CASRALVEVAEAFF. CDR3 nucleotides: TGTGCCAGCAGGGCCTTGGTAGAGGTTGCTGAAGCTTTCTTT.

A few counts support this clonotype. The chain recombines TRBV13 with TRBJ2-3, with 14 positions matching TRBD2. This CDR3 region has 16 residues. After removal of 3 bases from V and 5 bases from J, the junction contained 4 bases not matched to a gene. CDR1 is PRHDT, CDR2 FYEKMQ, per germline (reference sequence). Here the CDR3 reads CASSLGLAGAGDTQYF. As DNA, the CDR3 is TGTGCCAGCAGCTTGGGACTAGCGGGAGCGGGAGATACGCAGTATTTT.

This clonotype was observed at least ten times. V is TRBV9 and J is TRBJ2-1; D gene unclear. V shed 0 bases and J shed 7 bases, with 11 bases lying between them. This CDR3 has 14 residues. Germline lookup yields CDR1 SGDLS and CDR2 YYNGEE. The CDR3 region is CASSVDLGSNEQFF. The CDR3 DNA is TGTGCCAGCAGCGTAGATTTGGGGTCGAATGAGCAGTTCTTC.

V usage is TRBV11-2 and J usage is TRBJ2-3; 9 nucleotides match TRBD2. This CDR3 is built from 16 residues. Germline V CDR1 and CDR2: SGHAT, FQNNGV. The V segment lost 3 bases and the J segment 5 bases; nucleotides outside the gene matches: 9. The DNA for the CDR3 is TGTGCCAGCAGCTTCCGAGCGGGGGGAATGAAAGATACGCAGTATTTT. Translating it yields CASSFRAGGMKDTQYF. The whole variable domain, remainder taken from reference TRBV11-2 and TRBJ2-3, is EAGVAQSPRYKIIEKRQSVAFWCNPISGHATLYWYQQILGQGPKLLIQFQNNGVVDDSQLPKDRFSAERLKGVDSTLKIQPAKLEDSAVYLCASSFRAGGMKDTQYFGPGTRLTVL.

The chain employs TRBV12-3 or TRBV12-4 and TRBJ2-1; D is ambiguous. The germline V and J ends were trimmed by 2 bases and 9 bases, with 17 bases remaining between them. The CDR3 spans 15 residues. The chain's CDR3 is CASSLSFFGFGEQFF. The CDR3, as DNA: TGTGCCAGCAGTTTATCCTTCTTTGGATTCGGTGAGCAGTTCTTC.

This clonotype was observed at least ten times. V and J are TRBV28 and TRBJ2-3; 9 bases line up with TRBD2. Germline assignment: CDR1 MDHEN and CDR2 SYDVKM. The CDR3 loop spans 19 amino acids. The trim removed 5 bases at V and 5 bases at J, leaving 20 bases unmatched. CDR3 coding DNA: TGTGCCAGCAGTAAACCCTCTGGTGAGCGGGGGGCGACCAGAGATACGCAGTATTTT. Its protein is CASSKPSGERGATRDTQYF.

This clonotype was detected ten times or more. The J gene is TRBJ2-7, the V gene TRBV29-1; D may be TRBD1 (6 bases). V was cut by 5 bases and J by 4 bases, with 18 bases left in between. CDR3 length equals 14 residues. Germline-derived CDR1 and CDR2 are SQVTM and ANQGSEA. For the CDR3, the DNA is TGCAGCGTTCGCCCTACGGGACACCTTTACGAGCAGTACGTC. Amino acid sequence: CSVRPTGHLYEQYV.

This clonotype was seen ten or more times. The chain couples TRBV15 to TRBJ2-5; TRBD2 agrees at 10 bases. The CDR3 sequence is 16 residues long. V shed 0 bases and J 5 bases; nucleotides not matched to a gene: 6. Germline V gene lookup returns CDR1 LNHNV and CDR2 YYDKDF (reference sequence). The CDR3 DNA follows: TGTGCCACCAGCAGAGATCTGAGCGGGGGGGCTGAGACCCAGTACTTC. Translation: CATSRDLSGGAETQYF.

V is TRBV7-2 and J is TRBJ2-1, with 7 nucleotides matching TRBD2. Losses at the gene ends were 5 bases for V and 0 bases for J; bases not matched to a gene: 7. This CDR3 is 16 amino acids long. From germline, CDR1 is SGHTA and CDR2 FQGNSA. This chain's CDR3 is CASSMPAGLSYNEQFF. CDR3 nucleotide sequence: TGTGCCAGCAGCATGCCAGCGGGACTCTCCTACAATGAGCAGTTCTTC.

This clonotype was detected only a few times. The CDR3: CASSPPGRGEQFF. CDR3 nucleotide sequence: TGTGCCAGCAGCCCCCCCGGTAGGGGTGAGCAGTTCTTC. The chain has TRBV7-9 and TRBJ2-1; D perhaps matches TRBD1 (5 bases). The V end lost 5 bases, the J end lost 9 bases, and 14 bases lay between the germline ends. CDR3 length: 13 amino acids. Germline V gene data show CDR1 as SEHNR and CDR2 as FQNEAQ (reference sequence).

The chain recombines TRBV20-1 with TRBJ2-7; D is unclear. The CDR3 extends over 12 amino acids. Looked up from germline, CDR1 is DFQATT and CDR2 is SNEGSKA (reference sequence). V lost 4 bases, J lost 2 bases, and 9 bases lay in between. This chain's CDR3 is CSATGPAYEQYF. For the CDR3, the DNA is TGCAGTGCTACCGGGCCTGCCTACGAGCAGTACTTC.

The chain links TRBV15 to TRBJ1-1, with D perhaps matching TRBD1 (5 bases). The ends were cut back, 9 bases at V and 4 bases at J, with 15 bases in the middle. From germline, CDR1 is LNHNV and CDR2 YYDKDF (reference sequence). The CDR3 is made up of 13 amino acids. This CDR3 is CATLGPAGTEAFF. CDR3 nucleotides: TGTGCCACATTGGGACCTGCGGGCACTGAAGCTTTCTTT.